This T cell receptor beta chain stems from a study of patients and donors after allogeneic stem cell transplantation. The V end lost 3 bases, the J end lost 0 bases, and 7 bases lay between the germline ends. The CDR3 has 14 residues. Germline V gives CDR1 SGDLS, CDR2 YYNGEE. TCRdb re-called the RT-PCR reads through MiXCR, storing one row per CDR3 protein. The sample lists about 31,000 distinct CDR3 sequences, around 6.8% occurring once. This clonotype came up many times. Specimen: blood, either unsorted or a sorted T cell fraction (not recorded which). The sequence was obtained from a human donor who was either an allogeneic HSCT recipient or a stem cell or donor lymphocyte infusion donor (not recorded which). It is not recorded whose cells these are; they may come from a transplant donor. This chain connects TRBV9 to TRBJ1-3, with D unresolved. CDR3 DNA: TGTGCCAGCAGCGGAAACCCCTCTGGAAACACCATATATTTT. Translated: CASSGNPSGNTIYF.